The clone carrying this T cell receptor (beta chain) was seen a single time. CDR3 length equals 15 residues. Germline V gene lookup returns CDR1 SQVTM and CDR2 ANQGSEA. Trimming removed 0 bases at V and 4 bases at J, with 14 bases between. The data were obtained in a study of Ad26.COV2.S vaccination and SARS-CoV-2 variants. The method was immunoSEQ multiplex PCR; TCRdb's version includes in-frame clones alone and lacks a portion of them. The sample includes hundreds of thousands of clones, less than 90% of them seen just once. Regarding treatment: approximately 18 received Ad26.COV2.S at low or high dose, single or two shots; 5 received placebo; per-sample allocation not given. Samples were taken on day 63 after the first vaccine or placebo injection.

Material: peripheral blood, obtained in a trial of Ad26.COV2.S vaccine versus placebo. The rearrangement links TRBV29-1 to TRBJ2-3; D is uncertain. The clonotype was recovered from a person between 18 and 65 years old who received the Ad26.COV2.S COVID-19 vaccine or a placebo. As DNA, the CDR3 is TGCAGCGTTGAAGATCCACTCCCGGCGCCAGATACGCAGTATTTT. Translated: CSVEDPLPAPDTQYF.